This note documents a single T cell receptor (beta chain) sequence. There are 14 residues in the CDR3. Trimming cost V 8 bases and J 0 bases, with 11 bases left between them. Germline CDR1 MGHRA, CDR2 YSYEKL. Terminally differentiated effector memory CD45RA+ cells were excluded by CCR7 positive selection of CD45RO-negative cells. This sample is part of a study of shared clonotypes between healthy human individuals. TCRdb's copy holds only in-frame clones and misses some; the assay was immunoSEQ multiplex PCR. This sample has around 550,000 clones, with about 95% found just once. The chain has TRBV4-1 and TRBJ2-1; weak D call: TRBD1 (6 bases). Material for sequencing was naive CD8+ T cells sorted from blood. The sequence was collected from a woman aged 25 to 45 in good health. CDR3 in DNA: TGCGCCAGCGTACCGGACAGCTCCTACAATGAGCAGTTCTTC. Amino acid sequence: CASVPDSSYNEQFF.